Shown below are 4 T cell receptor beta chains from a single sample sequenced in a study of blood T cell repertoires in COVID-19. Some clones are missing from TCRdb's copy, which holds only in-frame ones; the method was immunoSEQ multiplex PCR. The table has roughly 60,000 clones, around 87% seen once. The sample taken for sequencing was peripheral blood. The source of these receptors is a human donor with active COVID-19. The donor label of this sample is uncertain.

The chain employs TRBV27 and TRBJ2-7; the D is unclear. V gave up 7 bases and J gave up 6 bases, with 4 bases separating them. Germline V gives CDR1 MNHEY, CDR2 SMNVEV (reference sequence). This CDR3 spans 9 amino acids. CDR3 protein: CASKLEQYF. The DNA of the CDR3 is TGTGCCAGCAAGCTCGAGCAGTACTTC.

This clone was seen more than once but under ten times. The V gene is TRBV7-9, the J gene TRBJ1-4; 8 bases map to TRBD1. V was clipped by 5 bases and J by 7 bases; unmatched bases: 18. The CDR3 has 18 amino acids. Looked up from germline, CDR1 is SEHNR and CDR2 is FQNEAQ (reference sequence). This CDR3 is CASSQGRLRAGGVEKLFF. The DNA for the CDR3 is TGTGCCAGCAGCCAGGGGCGTCTGAGGGCAGGGGGCGTTGAAAAACTGTTTTTT.

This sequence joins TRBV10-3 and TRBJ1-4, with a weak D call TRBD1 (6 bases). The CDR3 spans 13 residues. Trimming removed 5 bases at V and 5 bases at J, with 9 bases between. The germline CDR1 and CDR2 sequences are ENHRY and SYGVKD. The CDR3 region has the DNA TGTGCCATCAGTATAGGACAGAATGAAAAACTGTTTTTT. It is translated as CAISIGQNEKLFF.

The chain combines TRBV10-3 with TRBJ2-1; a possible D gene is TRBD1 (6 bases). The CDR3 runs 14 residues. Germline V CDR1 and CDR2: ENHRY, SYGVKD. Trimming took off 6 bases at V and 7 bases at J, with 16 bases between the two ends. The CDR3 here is CAIRVTTGLNEQFF. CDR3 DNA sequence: TGTGCCATCAGGGTTACTACAGGGCTAAATGAGCAGTTCTTC.